The 12 T cell receptor beta chains reported below all come from one sample, sequenced in a study of T cells in Graves' hyperthyroidism and ophthalmopathy (dated by TCRdb to between 2017 and 2020). Receptor amplification or capture employed multiplex PCR. Sequencing was performed on an Illumina HiSeq 2000. TCR beta CDR3 regions were amplified from RNA transcripts. The first round of RT-PCR for the TCR CDR3 was performed with the HTBI primer set and the Qiagen OneStep RT-PCR kit. Using fastp trimming at Q25 and MiXCR clonotype assembly, TCRdb reanalyzed the public sequencing data and kept in-frame beta chains. A single entry per CDR3 protein holds the most common genes and DNA from its merged rows. This sample holds 340,000 or so distinct CDR3 sequences; 18% were observed only once. Of the sample, under 55% is held by the ten largest clones. The sample consisted of blood. Receptors were obtained from a woman aged 50 to 60 with Graves' hyperthyroidism.

The sample holds a few counts of this clonotype. The V and J genes are TRBV6-5 and TRBJ1-5, with 7 bases identical to TRBD1. V trimming: 2 bases; J trimming: 5 bases; junction bases outside the gene matches: 3. Germline V gene lookup returns CDR1 MNHEY and CDR2 SVGAGI. This CDR3 contains 14 residues. The CDR3 DNA sequence: TGTGCCAGCAGTTACAGTGACAGGGATCAGCCCCAGCATTTT. Protein: CASSYSDRDQPQHF.

This clonotype was found many times. This chain uses TRBV5-5 with TRBJ2-1; D is unresolved. Trimming took 0 bases from V and 8 from J, leaving 9 bases between them. The CDR3 totals 13 residues. Germline V gives CDR1 SGHKS, CDR2 YYEKEE (reference sequence). The CDR3 sequence: CASSLARVHEQFF. The CDR3 nucleotides read TGTGCCAGCAGCTTGGCACGGGTACATGAGCAGTTCTTC.

The table lists this clonotype with many counts. The chain recombines TRBV7-2 with TRBJ2-2, with 7 bases identical to TRBD2. CDR1 and CDR2 from the germline V gene are SGHTA and FQGNSA. The J segment lost 3 bases and the V segment lost 1 base, leaving 2 bases of the junction unmatched. CDR3 length: 15 amino acids. CDR3: CASSLEGRDTGELFF. DNA of the CDR3: TGTGCCAGCAGCTTAGAAGGGAGGGACACCGGGGAGCTGTTTTTT.

This clonotype was counted at least ten times. The chain joins TRBV6-1 to TRBJ2-7; 8 bases fit TRBD1. V gave up 3 bases and J gave up 1 base; unmatched junction bases: 5. Germline V gene lookup returns CDR1 MNHNS and CDR2 SASEGT. CDR3 length equals 15 residues. The CDR3 DNA reads as TGTGCCAGCAGTGAGTATAGGACAGGGTCCTACGAGCAGTACTTC. This encodes CASSEYRTGSYEQYF.

V is TRBV2 and J is TRBJ1-5; D unresolved. Trimming left V 2 bases short and J 4 bases short, with 9 bases between. There are 14 residues in the CDR3. CDR1 is SNHLY and CDR2 is FYNNEI in the germline V gene. The DNA of the CDR3 is TGTGCCAGCAGTGAAAGGGCAGAAAATCAGCCCCAGCATTTT. It codes for CASSERAENQPQHF.

V and J are TRBV6-1 and TRBJ2-7, with D tentatively TRBD1 (6 bases). The CDR3 is 15 residues long. V was clipped by 1 base and J by 3 bases, with 13 bases between them. Germline V CDR1 and CDR2: MNHNS, SASEGT. The CDR3 DNA sequence: TGTGCCAGCAGTGAAGACAGGGTCAGGTTCTACGAGCAGTACGTC. It codes for CASSEDRVRFYEQYV.

This clonotype was counted at least ten times. V gene TRBV12-3 or TRBV12-4 combines with J gene TRBJ2-1, with D unclear. Trimming stripped 4 bases from V and 6 bases from J, with 10 bases between. The CDR3 runs 13 residues. The CDR3 sequence: CASSSPGLNEQFF. The CDR3 DNA reads TGTGCCAGCAGTTCCCCCGGCCTCAATGAGCAGTTCTTC.

The V and J genes are TRBV2 and TRBJ2-1; 16 bases are a match to TRBD2. The CDR3 extends over 17 amino acids. The germline gives CDR1 SNHLY, CDR2 FYNNEI. V was pared by 4 bases and J by 6 bases, with 6 bases of the junction left unmatched. Written as DNA, the CDR3 is TGTGCCAGCAGTGCTGGGACTAGCGGGAGGGCCGGCAATGAGCAGTTCTTC. It specifies CASSAGTSGRAGNEQFF.

This clonotype was seen a handful of times. This chain uses TRBV29-1 with TRBJ2-3; no clear D gene. The V gene's germline CDR1 is SQVTM and CDR2 ANQGSEA. V was trimmed by 7 bases and J by 1 base, leaving 9 bases between them. CDR3 length equals 12 residues. CDR3 amino acids: CSAGVGTDTQYF. The DNA of the CDR3 is TGCAGCGCCGGAGTTGGCACAGATACGCAGTATTTT.

This clonotype came up many times. The rearrangement uses TRBV5-1 and TRBJ2-1; 7 bases match TRBD2. V was pared by 0 bases and J by 0 bases, with 9 bases of the junction left unmatched. This CDR3 has 18 residues. The germline V gene encodes CDR1 SGHRS and CDR2 YFSETQ. CDR3 amino acids: CASSLGLAPGSSYNEQFF. The CDR3 DNA sequence: TGCGCCAGCAGCTTGGGACTAGCCCCGGGAAGCTCCTACAATGAGCAGTTCTTC.

This clonotype was observed many times. This chain uses TRBV20-1 with TRBJ2-5; 9 bases are a match to TRBD1. CDR1 DFQATT and CDR2 SNEGSKA come from the germline V gene (reference sequence). The CDR3 has 14 residues. Losses at the gene ends were 3 bases for V and 5 bases for J; bases not matched to a gene: 7. The CDR3 reads CSASYGTGRETQYF. The CDR3 DNA reads TGCAGTGCTAGTTACGGGACAGGGAGGGAGACCCAGTACTTC.

This clonotype was seen ten or more times. The J gene is TRBJ2-3, the V gene TRBV12-3 or TRBV12-4, with TRBD1 as a possible D gene (6 bases). V was clipped by 5 bases and J by 6 bases, with 15 bases between them. There are 14 residues in the CDR3. The CDR3 region is CASSPPQGVDTQYF. CDR3 in DNA: TGTGCCAGCAGTCCGCCACAGGGAGTGGATACGCAGTATTTT.